Here is one TCR beta chain with its context. Its cognate antigen is unknown. The sample originates from a study of breast tumors, draining lymph nodes, adjacent tissues. CDR1 is ENHRY, CDR2 SYGVKD, per germline. J was trimmed by 1 base and V by 6 bases; bases with no gene match: 5. The CDR3 sequence is 14 residues long. TCRdb recomputed calls from the multiplex PCR reads with MiXCR, one row per CDR3 protein. The sample lists around 110,000 distinct CDR3 sequences; less than 40% were seen once. Study-wide findings and caveats: Data fit most tumor T cells coming from lymph node, expanding in tumor. That most tumor T cells come from lymph nodes remained unproven. Compared with lymph nodes, tumors were less diverse; compared with nontumor tissue, more.

The lymph nodes were axillary draining lymph nodes from breast cancer patients. The rearrangement joins TRBV10-3 to TRBJ1-1; 7 bases are shared with TRBD1. The clonotype was recovered from a female donor with breast cancer. Some clones in this sample may be carry-over from other donors' samples. Sequences were obtained from axillary lymph node tissue. CDR3 sequence: CAISTGQQNTEAFF. For the CDR3, the DNA is TGTGCCATCAGCACGGGACAGCAGAACACTGAAGCTTTCTTT.